Only a few counts were recorded for the clone carrying this T cell receptor beta chain. The data belong to a study of T cells in Graves' hyperthyroidism and ophthalmopathy. Diagnostic decisions used clinical symptoms, serum thyroxine and TRAb, thyroid ultrasound and orbital computed tomography. RNA transcripts were the template for amplifying TCR beta CDR3 regions. TCR CDR3 regions were first amplified by RT-PCR with HTBI primers. TCRdb ran MiXCR on the multiplex PCR reads and lists one entry per CDR3 protein. Altogether around 700,000 distinct CDR3 sequences are present, under 20% being singletons, with the ten largest covering around 15%. V was clipped by 6 bases and J by 2 bases, with 10 bases between them. CDR3 length: 14 amino acids. Germline V CDR1 and CDR2: MNHNS, SASEGT.

The receptor was isolated from a woman between 50 and 59 years old with Graves' hyperthyroidism that later progressed to Graves' ophthalmopathy. The source material was blood. The V and J genes are TRBV6-1 and TRBJ2-2; D perhaps matches TRBD2 (6 bases). For the CDR3, the DNA is TGTGCCAGCAGGGCGGGGCCCAACACCGGGGAGCTGTTTTTT. Its protein product is CASRAGPNTGELFF.